A selection of T cell receptor beta chains follows, all from one sample in a study of PD-1 blockade in classical Hodgkin lymphoma. The protocol was immunoSEQ multiplex PCR, while the TCRdb copy is restricted to in-frame clones and leaves out a portion. The table includes roughly 86,000 clones, about 83% detected once. Sample: peripheral blood mononuclear cells (PBMCs), taken before the fourth cycle of nivolumab. These receptors came from a human donor with classical Hodgkin lymphoma. Both conserved end residues are part of each CDR3. Fields, in order: V gene, clone size, J gene, D gene, CDR3 protein, CDR3 DNA. The D gene is left open where the match is weak. The size field is filled for only some rows; it gives once, few, many or a size class.

>TRBV27|.|TRBJ2-3|.
CASSLDLPEGVDTQYF
TGTGCCAGCAGTTTAGATTTACCCGAGGGGGTAGATACGCAGTATTTT
>TRBV29-1|.|TRBJ1-1|.
CSVQGGRGNTEAFF
TGCAGCGTTCAGGGAGGGAGGGGGAACACTGAAGCTTTCTTT
>TRBV18|.|TRBJ2-3|TRBD2
CASSPLAVAGVTDTQYF
TGTGCCAGCTCACCACTTGCGGTAGCGGGAGTGACAGATACGCAGTATTTT
>TRBV18|.|TRBJ1-2|TRBD1
CASSTSGGTNYGYTF
TGTGCCAGCTCAACCTCAGGGGGTACGAACTATGGCTACACCTTC
>TRBV7-9|.|TRBJ1-4|.
CASAGEKLFF
TGTGCCAGCGCGGGCGAAAAACTGTTTTTT
>TRBV5-1|once|TRBJ1-1|.
CASRRDGELKTEAFF
TGCGCCAGCAGAAGAGACGGGGAATTGAAGACTGAAGCTTTCTTT
>TRBV11-2|once|TRBJ2-7|.
CASSLVASREQYF
TGTGCCAGCAGCTTAGTTGCCAGCAGGGAGCAGTACTTC
>TRBV30|.|TRBJ2-2|.
CAYTSRNTGELFF
TGTGCCTATACTAGCCGGAACACCGGGGAGCTGTTTTTT
>TRBV5-1|.|TRBJ2-1|TRBD2
CASSFRMPGASGSFYNEQFF
TGCGCCAGCAGCTTCAGGATGCCTGGGGCTAGCGGGAGTTTTTACAATGAGCAGTTCTTC
>TRBV18|few|TRBJ1-2|TRBD1
CASSLTGTGLDANYGYTF
TGTGCCAGCTCACTTACCGGGACAGGACTGGATGCTAACTATGGCTACACCTTC
>TRBV19|.|TRBJ1-1|.
CASSLSGVMNTEAFF
TGTGCCAGTAGTTTGTCAGGGGTCATGAACACTGAAGCTTTCTTT
>TRBV6-1|.|TRBJ2-3|.
CASSENPGIGLDTQYF
TGTGCCAGCAGTGAAAATCCAGGGATAGGTTTAGATACGCAGTATTTT
>TRBV7-6|.|TRBJ2-6|.
CASSQDTLSGANVLTF
TGTGCCAGCAGCCAGGACACCTTATCTGGGGCCAACGTCCTGACTTTC
>TRBV19|.|TRBJ2-7|TRBD2
CASRTSGSGREYF
TGTGCCAGCAGGACTAGCGGGAGTGGTCGGGAATACTTC
>TRBV11-2|.|TRBJ2-7|.
CASSSRQVWEGEQYF
TGTGCCAGCAGCTCCAGACAGGTCTGGGAGGGCGAGCAGTACTTC
>TRBV19|.|TRBJ1-2|TRBD1
CASSIRTGGADGYTF
TGTGCCAGTAGTATCCGGACAGGGGGCGCGGATGGCTACACCTTC
>TRBV9|once|TRBJ2-1|TRBD1
CASSHPDRVSEQFF
TGTGCCAGCAGCCACCCGGACAGGGTGAGTGAGCAGTTCTTC
>TRBV4-2|.|TRBJ2-5|TRBD2
CASSQRLAGAQETQYF
TGTGCCAGCAGCCAACGACTAGCGGGAGCCCAAGAGACCCAGTACTTC
>TRBV2|.|TRBJ2-2|TRBD2
CASSEGLAGRELFF
TGTGCCAGCAGTGAAGGGCTAGCGGGAAGGGAGCTGTTTTTT
>TRBV7-9|.|TRBJ1-2|.
CASSFGSGEYGYTF
TGTGCCAGCAGCTTTGGCAGCGGAGAATATGGCTACACCTTC
>TRBV7-9|.|TRBJ2-7|.
CASRPGGDPRGEQYF
TGTGCCAGCCGACCTGGGGGAGACCCTCGTGGCGAGCAGTACTTC
>TRBV18|.|TRBJ1-4|TRBD1
CASSPSRQGTNEKLFF
TGTGCCAGCTCACCATCTCGACAGGGAACTAATGAAAAACTGTTTTTT
>TRBV5-1|.|TRBJ2-1|.
CASSLSGESYNEQFF
TGCGCCAGCAGCTTGAGTGGGGAGTCCTACAATGAGCAGTTCTTC
>TRBV11-2|few|TRBJ2-7|TRBD2
CASSHTSDSYEQYF
TGTGCCAGCAGCCACACTAGCGACTCCTACGAGCAGTACTTC
>TRBV9|many|TRBJ2-1|.
CASSVGLLKRNDNEQFF
TGTGCCAGCAGCGTAGGTCTGCTGAAGCGGAACGACAATGAGCAGTTCTTC
>TRBV5-1|few|TRBJ1-5|TRBD1
CASSFNPQGGGERSQPQHF
TGCGCCAGCAGCTTCAACCCCCAGGGAGGGGGCGAGCGTAGTCAGCCCCAGCATTTT
>TRBV5-1|.|TRBJ2-2|.
CASSLAGNNLAPGELFF
TGCGCCAGCAGCTTGGCTGGGAATAATCTAGCACCTGGGGAGCTGTTTTTT
>TRBV27|.|TRBJ2-2|TRBD2
CASSLAGLAPGELFF
TGTGCCAGCAGTTTAGCCGGACTAGCTCCCGGGGAGCTGTTTTTT
>TRBV7-8|.|TRBJ1-2|.
CASSADVPYGYTF
TGTGCCAGCAGCGCCGACGTTCCCTATGGCTACACCTTC
>TRBV7-2|.|TRBJ1-1|.
CASSLVGRRVAFF
TGTGCCAGCAGCTTAGTAGGGCGGAGGGTTGCTTTCTTT
>TRBV11-2|.|TRBJ2-1|TRBD2
CASSSRLAGGLQFF
TGTGCCAGCAGCTCTCGACTAGCGGGAGGTTTGCAGTTCTTC
>TRBV7-2|.|TRBJ2-3|.
CASSFTGLDTQYF
TGTGCCAGCAGCTTTACCGGCTTGGATACGCAGTATTTT
>TRBV5-6|.|TRBJ2-1|.
CASSGSRQFF
TGTGCCAGCAGCGGGTCACGTCAGTTCTTC
>TRBV5-6|.|TRBJ1-3|.
CASSLGSAFSNTIYF
TGTGCCAGCAGCTTAGGTTCGGCCTTCTCCAACACCATATATTTT
>TRBV6-6|.|TRBJ1-1|.
CASSYPTGGSPTEAFF
TGTGCCAGCAGTTACCCCACCGGTGGTTCACCCACTGAAGCTTTCTTT
>TRBV7-6|.|TRBJ2-3|TRBD1
CATGDRGHTDTQYF
TGTGCCACCGGGGACAGGGGGCACACAGATACGCAGTATTTT
>TRBV7-8|.|TRBJ1-1|.
CASSLGSPGAEAFF
TGTGCCAGCAGCTTAGGGTCCCCGGGGGCTGAAGCTTTCTTT
>TRBV19|.|TRBJ2-1|.
CASSIATLEAEQFF
TGTGCCAGTAGTATAGCTACCCTAGAGGCTGAGCAGTTCTTC
>TRBV29-1|.|TRBJ2-3|TRBD2
CSVELAGGRPSTDTQYF
TGCAGCGTTGAACTAGCGGGAGGAAGACCTAGCACAGATACGCAGTATTTT
>TRBV5-1|once|TRBJ1-1|.
CASSPALNTEAFF
TGCGCCAGCAGCCCGGCCTTGAACACTGAAGCTTTCTTT
>TRBV6-5|.|TRBJ1-4|.
CASSPRRPDEKLFF
TGTGCCAGCAGTCCCCGGAGGCCTGATGAAAAACTGTTTTTT
>TRBV4-1|.|TRBJ2-1|.
CASSQVPLSSYNEQFF
TGCGCCAGCAGCCAAGTCCCACTCAGCTCCTACAATGAGCAGTTCTTC
>TRBV10-3|.|TRBJ2-2|TRBD1
CAISQQGIGTGELFF
TGTGCCATCAGTCAACAGGGGATCGGAACCGGGGAGCTGTTTTTT
>TRBV10-2|few|TRBJ1-1|TRBD1
CASSPRDRGNTEAFF
TGCGCCAGCAGTCCTCGGGACAGAGGAAACACTGAAGCTTTCTTT
>TRBV6-1|.|TRBJ2-7|TRBD1
CASSLTGTVPYEQYF
TGTGCCAGCAGTTTAACCGGGACAGTCCCCTACGAGCAGTACTTC
>TRBV11-2|.|TRBJ2-7|.
CASSLDRSTGYEQYF
TGTGCCAGCAGCTTAGATCGGTCCACCGGCTACGAGCAGTACTTC
>TRBV5-1|.|TRBJ2-7|.
CASSPSTTTGEQYF
TGCGCCAGCAGCCCCTCAACCACCACTGGCGAGCAGTACTTC
>TRBV7-2|.|TRBJ2-4|TRBD2
CASSSLTSGENIQYF
TGTGCCAGCAGCTCGTTGACTAGCGGAGAAAACATTCAGTACTTC